The 19 T cell receptor beta chains presented below share a single source sample, sequenced in a study of beta chain features in type 1 diabetes (dated by TCRdb to 2017 to 2018). Paper-wide results and their limitations: In all four CD4+ subsets, TCRB CDR3 length was moderately but significantly shorter in type 1 diabetes patients.

The antigens for these receptors are not known. The library was built by means of the immunoSEQ multiplex PCR assay. All of the isolated RNA was reverse transcribed with the High Capacity cDNA Reverse Transcription Kit, so expressed TCRB transcripts were sequenced. This immuneACCESS table, as held by TCRdb, lists in-frame sequences with V and J called but not all clones. Of the missing ones, under half trace to an unresolved V gene in checked studies; the others have no known cause. Within this sample are more than 200,000 clones, with 16% of them counted one time only. The ten largest clones represent 0.07% to 0.095% of the sample. The specimen sequenced was naive CD4+ T cells from blood. The cell subset or site label for this specimen denotes: true naive CD4+ T cells. Source of these receptors: a man between 25 and 39 years old with type 1 diabetes.

The chain combines TRBV29-1 with TRBJ1-1, with D hard to call. The V end lost 4 bases, the J end lost 1 base, and 10 bases lay between the germline ends. The CDR3 contains 13 residues. Germline CDR1 reads SQVTM; CDR2 reads ANQGSEA. The CDR3 sequence: CSVVRQENTEAFF. CDR3 in DNA: TGCAGCGTTGTTCGCCAGGAGAACACTGAAGCTTTCTTT.

V gene TRBV13 combines with J gene TRBJ2-5; D remains unclear. Germline CDR1 and CDR2: PRHDT and FYEKMQ (reference sequence). Deletions cut 1 base from V and 5 bases from J, with 11 bases between. CDR3 length equals 14 residues. The CDR3 DNA reads as TGTGCCAGCAGCTTAGAAGCAGTGGGCGAGACCCAGTACTTC. Translated: CASSLEAVGETQYF.

Of note for this clone: Other DNA sequences in this sample translate to the same CDR3. The rearrangement links TRBV7-2 to TRBJ2-6; D is uncertain. The CDR3 has 15 amino acids. Germline V gives CDR1 SGHTA, CDR2 FQGNSA. Between the trimmed V and J ends, which lost 4 bases and 0 bases, there was a span of 7 bases. Written as DNA, the CDR3 is TGTGCCAGCAGCTCACCTAGCTCTGGGGCCAACGTCCTGACTTTC. Translation gives CASSSPSSGANVLTF. Full variable domain (rest looked up from reference TRBV7-2 and TRBJ2-6): GAGVSQSPSNKVTEKGKDVELRCDPISGHTALYWYRQSLGQGLEFLIYFQGNSAPDKSGLPSDRFSAERTGGSVSTLTIQRTQQEDSAVYLCASSSPSSGANVLTFGAGSRLTVL.

The rearrangement uses TRBV9 and TRBJ1-4; possible D gene TRBD1, 5 bases. The V gene's germline CDR1 is SGDLS and CDR2 YYNGEE. V lost 3 bases to trimming and J lost 4 bases, with 13 bases between them. The CDR3 has 15 amino acids. The CDR3 region is CASSGTGPSNEKLFF. DNA for the CDR3: TGTGCCAGCAGCGGAACGGGACCGAGTAATGAAAAACTGTTTTTT. The full variable domain, with the rest looked up from reference TRBV9 and TRBJ1-4, is DSGVTQTPKHLITATGQRVTLRCSPRSGDLSVYWYQQSLDQGLQFLIQYYNGEERAKGNILERFSAQQFPDLHSELNLSSLELGDSALYFCASSGTGPSNEKLFFGSGTQLSVL.

The V call is TRBV5-1, the J call TRBJ2-5; D is uncertain. Germline V gene sequence: CDR1 SGHRS, CDR2 YFSETQ. V shed 0 bases and J shed 0 bases, with 6 bases lying between them. This CDR3 region has 14 residues. CDR3 residues: CASSLALYQETQYF. Here the CDR3 DNA reads TGCGCCAGCAGCTTGGCCCTGTACCAAGAGACCCAGTACTTC.

The rearrangement uses TRBV7-3 and TRBJ2-1; 8 bases match TRBD1. The CDR3 runs 15 residues. Germline CDR1 and CDR2: SGHTA and FQGTGA. The V segment lost 3 bases and the J segment 6 bases; nucleotides outside the gene matches: 7. The CDR3 bases are TGTGCCAGCAGCTTCGGGACAGGAAATTTCAATGAGCAGTTCTTC. Amino acids: CASSFGTGNFNEQFF.

The rearrangement joins TRBV6-1 to TRBJ2-4; maybe TRBD2 (6 bases). The V and J ends lost 3 bases and 4 bases respectively, with 13 bases between them. Germline V gene data show CDR1 as MNHNS and CDR2 as SASEGT. The CDR3 covers 15 residues. In nucleotides, the CDR3 is TGTGCCAGCAGTGAGGCGGGGCCAGGAAAAAACATTCAGTACTTC. Translation gives CASSEAGPGKNIQYF.

This clone has just a few counts. The J gene is TRBJ2-7, the V gene TRBV7-9; D unresolved. This CDR3 region has 13 residues. Trimming took 4 bases from V and 9 from J, leaving 16 bases between them. Germline values: CDR1 SEHNR, CDR2 FQNEAQ (reference sequence). The CDR3 DNA follows: TGTGCCAGCAGCTCGTATTGGGCAGGTGTGCAGTACTTC. This translates into CASSSYWAGVQYF.

This clone has a handful of counts. This chain uses TRBV27 with TRBJ2-1, with a tentative D call TRBD2 (5 bases). This CDR3 comprises 12 residues. Germline-derived CDR1 and CDR2 are MNHEY and SMNVEV (reference sequence). V was pared by 11 bases and J by 5 bases, with 13 bases between. The CDR3 sequence is CAAEGTNNEQFF. The CDR3 coding sequence is TGTGCCGCCGAGGGAACAAACAATGAGCAGTTCTTC.

This clone has just a few counts. This chain joins TRBV5-1 and TRBJ2-3, with D possibly matching TRBD2 (6 bases). Trimming left V 7 bases short and J 0 bases short, with 12 bases between. This CDR3 is 14 amino acids long. Per germline, CDR1 SGHRS and CDR2 YFSETQ. The CDR3: CASSRRESTDTQYF. In nucleotides, the CDR3 is TGCGCCAGCTCGCGGCGGGAAAGCACAGATACGCAGTATTTT.

This clone was counted between two and nine times. V is TRBV6-6 and J is TRBJ2-3, with TRBD2 matching 9 bases. CDR1 MNHNY and CDR2 SVGAGI come from the germline V gene (reference sequence). Losses at the gene ends were 4 bases for V and 0 bases for J; bases not matched to a gene: 2. This CDR3 has 15 residues. The CDR3 reads CASSSLAGSTDTQYF. The CDR3 nucleotides read TGTGCCAGCAGTTCTCTAGCGGGAAGCACAGATACGCAGTATTTT.

This chain connects TRBV7-2 to TRBJ2-3; no clear D gene. Trimming pared 0 bases from V and 0 bases from J, leaving 10 bases between. The germline V gene has CDR1 SGHTA and CDR2 FQGNSA. This CDR3 comprises 16 residues. The CDR3 loop reads CASSLALGISTDTQYF. The CDR3 DNA follows: TGTGCCAGCAGCTTAGCTCTAGGCATTAGCACAGATACGCAGTATTTT.

The chain links TRBV5-6 to TRBJ2-4, with D perhaps matching TRBD1 (6 bases). CDR3 length: 15 residues. The V end was cut by 0 bases, the J end by 0 bases, with 7 bases between. In germline, CDR1 is SGHDT, CDR2 YYEEEE. CDR3 DNA: TGTGCCAGCAGCTTGGGCAGGGGAGCCAAAAACATTCAGTACTTC. This sequence encodes CASSLGRGAKNIQYF.

This clone appeared a few times. This rearrangement joins TRBV25-1 to TRBJ2-3; tentatively, D is TRBD2 (6 bases). Trimming shortened V by 4 bases and J by 3 bases, and 8 bases separated the two germline ends. CDR1 and CDR2 (germline): MGHDK, SYGVNS. The CDR3 has 13 amino acids. The CDR3 DNA follows: TGTGCCAGCAGTGCTGGGGGGACAGATACGCAGTATTTT. As protein: CASSAGGTDTQYF.

The sample holds a few counts of this clone. The rearrangement uses TRBV29-1 and TRBJ1-3; maybe TRBD1 (6 bases). The germline CDR1 and CDR2 sequences are SQVTM and ANQGSEA. There are 15 residues in the CDR3. With 6 bases removed from V and 0 bases from J, the gap between germline ends came to 15 bases. CDR3 sequence reads: CSVPGQGNSGNTIYF. Here the CDR3 DNA reads TGCAGCGTCCCGGGGCAGGGGAACTCTGGAAACACCATATATTTT.

V gene TRBV5-4 combines with J gene TRBJ2-3, with D perhaps matching TRBD2 (5 bases). Germline-derived CDR1 and CDR2 are SGHNT and YYREEE (reference sequence). The CDR3 length is 14 residues. With 5 bases removed from V and 3 bases from J, the gap between germline ends came to 13 bases. CDR3 in DNA: TGTGCCAGCAGTACGGGGATCGGGACAGATACGCAGTATTTT. Its translation: CASSTGIGTDTQYF.

This clone occurred a few times. CDR3 sequence: CSALQGWEQYF. In nucleotides, the CDR3 is TGCAGTGCCCTACAGGGGTGGGAGCAGTACTTC. This chain connects TRBV20-1 to TRBJ2-7, with TRBD1 matching 7 bases. V shed 6 bases and J 7 bases; nucleotides not matched to a gene: 6. The CDR3 has 11 residues. Germline-derived CDR1 and CDR2 are DFQATT and SNEGSKA (reference sequence).

V gene TRBV5-1 combines with J gene TRBJ2-5; no reliable D call. Per the germline V gene, CDR1 is SGHRS and CDR2 is YFSETQ. Between the trimmed V and J ends, which lost 1 base and 2 bases, there was a span of 6 bases. This CDR3 comprises 13 residues. CDR3 amino acids: CASSLIPQETQYF. DNA of the CDR3: TGCGCCAGCAGCTTGATACCGCAAGAGACCCAGTACTTC.

The chain combines TRBV25-1 with TRBJ2-1, with D perhaps TRBD2 (5 bases). The CDR3 loop spans 17 amino acids. Trimming removed 0 bases at V and 2 bases at J, with 14 bases between. Germline assignment: CDR1 MGHDK and CDR2 SYGVNS. CDR3 nucleotide sequence: TGTGCCAGCAGTGAATATTTCGGGATCCTCCCCTACAATGAGCAGTTCTTC. Translated, it gives CASSEYFGILPYNEQFF. Using reference TRBV25-1 and TRBJ2-1 for the parts outside the CDR3, the full variable domain is EADIYQTPRYLVIGTGKKITLECSQTMGHDKMYWYQQDPGMELHLIHYSYGVNSTEKGDLSSESTVSRIRTEHFPLTLESARPSHTSQYLCASSEYFGILPYNEQFFGPGTRLTVL.